A selection of T cell receptor beta chains follows, all from one sample in a study of PD-1 blockade in classical Hodgkin lymphoma. TCRdb's copy holds only in-frame clones and misses some; the assay was immunoSEQ multiplex PCR. Counted here are under 95,000 clones, about 92% occurring once; the ten biggest clones make up around 8.5%. Sequences were derived from peripheral blood mononuclear cells (PBMCs), sampled at baseline. Source of these receptors: a human donor with classical Hodgkin lymphoma. The CDR3 runs from the conserved cysteine through the conserved F or W. D genes are given only for firm matches. Clone size appears in some rows only: once, few, many, or a class for an expanded clone.

v_gene	d_gene	j_gene	abundance	CDR3aa	CDR3nt
TRBV30	.	TRBJ2-7	.	CAWSKNTHYEQYF	TGTGCCTGGAGTAAGAATACTCACTACGAGCAGTACTTC
TRBV7-9	.	TRBJ2-5	.	CASSPESYRDQETQYF	TGTGCCAGCAGCCCCGAGTCGTACAGGGACCAAGAGACCCAGTACTTC
TRBV4-3	.	TRBJ2-7	.	CASSAGRGLYEQYF	TGCGCCAGCAGCGCCGGGCGGGGCCTCTACGAGCAGTACTTC
TRBV7-8	.	TRBJ1-5	.	CASSLVVGQGTGNQPQHF	TGTGCCAGCAGCTTAGTGGTTGGGCAGGGGACCGGCAATCAGCCCCAGCATTTT
TRBV7-9	TRBD1	TRBJ1-2	few	CASSPPEQGANGYTF	TGTGCCAGCAGCCCCCCGGAACAGGGGGCAAATGGCTACACCTTC
TRBV2	.	TRBJ1-3	.	CASSNDRNSGNTIYF	TGTGCCAGCAGTAATGACAGAAACTCTGGAAACACCATATATTTT
TRBV27	.	TRBJ2-1	.	CASSWGGRSNEQFF	TGTGCCAGCAGTTGGGGGGGGCGATCCAATGAGCAGTTCTTC
TRBV6-6	.	TRBJ2-7	.	CASSYSLDYEQYF	TGTGCCAGCAGTTACTCGTTGGACTACGAGCAGTACTTC
TRBV19	TRBD1	TRBJ2-7	.	CASSTNDRGPSSYEQYF	TGTGCCAGTAGTACTAATGACAGGGGCCCAAGCTCCTACGAGCAGTACTTC
TRBV27	.	TRBJ2-7	.	CASSFAGLYEQYF	TGTGCCAGCAGTTTTGCGGGCCTCTACGAGCAGTACTTC
TRBV9	TRBD2	TRBJ2-5	.	CASSVISGGAETQYF	TGTGCCAGCAGCGTTATCAGCGGGGGGGCTGAGACCCAGTACTTC
TRBV11-1	.	TRBJ2-3	.	CASSSQGGLTLTDTQYF	TGTGCCAGCAGCTCCCAAGGGGGACTGACACTCACAGATACGCAGTATTTT
TRBV6-1	TRBD1	TRBJ2-5	.	CASSGGTGLQETQYF	TGTGCCAGCAGTGGAGGGACAGGGCTACAAGAGACCCAGTACTTC
TRBV19	TRBD1	TRBJ1-2	.	CASSATHRGDEGGYTF	TGTGCCAGTAGTGCCACACACAGGGGCGACGAGGGTGGCTACACCTTC
TRBV6-5	TRBD2	TRBJ2-7	.	CASSYSSGSPYEQYF	TGTGCCAGCAGTTACAGTAGCGGGAGCCCCTACGAGCAGTACTTC
TRBV6-1	.	TRBJ2-3	once	CASSVSYWRGGSDTQYF	TGTGCCAGCAGTGTCTCCTACTGGCGGGGTGGATCAGATACGCAGTATTTT
TRBV4-1	.	TRBJ2-1	.	CASSQDGMYNEQFF	TGCGCCAGCAGCCAAGATGGGATGTACAATGAGCAGTTCTTC
TRBV4-2	TRBD1	TRBJ1-6	.	CASSEEDRSNSPLHF	TGTGCCAGCAGCGAGGAGGACAGGTCTAATTCACCCCTCCACTTT
TRBV4-1	.	TRBJ1-2	few	CASSQQIGMIYGYTF	TGCGCCAGCAGCCAACAAATCGGGATGATCTATGGCTACACCTTC
TRBV19	.	TRBJ1-2	.	CASSILASYFYTF	TGTGCCAGTAGTATCCTGGCATCGTACTTCTACACCTTC
TRBV6-5	.	TRBJ1-5	.	CASSEGVGNQPQHF	TGTGCCAGCAGTGAAGGTGTAGGCAATCAGCCCCAGCATTTT
TRBV29-1	.	TRBJ2-5	once	CSVGGKAWEETQYF	TGCAGCGTTGGGGGTAAGGCTTGGGAAGAGACCCAGTACTTC
TRBV15	.	TRBJ1-6	.	CATSRYLGGRNSPLHF	TGTGCCACCAGCAGGTACCTGGGTGGTCGGAATTCACCCCTCCACTTT
TRBV10-3	.	TRBJ1-3	.	CAISDSIVRRKSGNTIYF	TGTGCCATCAGTGATTCCATTGTTCGACGGAAGTCTGGAAACACCATATATTTT
TRBV6-5	.	TRBJ1-1	.	CASSEGRNTEAFF	TGTGCCAGCAGTGAGGGACGAAACACTGAAGCTTTCTTT
TRBV10-3	.	TRBJ2-7	.	CAISERVGGTQNHEQYF	TGTGCCATCAGTGAGAGGGTAGGGGGGACACAGAACCACGAGCAGTACTTC